This T cell receptor (beta chain) was obtained from a study of CD8 T cells in Susac syndrome. TCR beta was sequenced from blood CD8+ and CD4+ T cells. Treatment-naive patients with stable or active relapsing-remitting disease served as multiple sclerosis controls. Purification of the CD8+ and CD4+ T cells relied on negative isolation, and TEMRA cells underwent FACS enrichment. The RNA input was about 0.45 to 1 ug, and it was reverse transcribed with random hexamers. Via MiXCR, TCRdb re-called the immunoSEQ multiplex PCR reads, giving one row per CDR3 protein. The sample shows 170,000 or so distinct CDR3 sequences, over 85% of them seen only once. The CDR3 has 15 amino acids. The germline V gene has CDR1 SNHLY and CDR2 FYNNEI. The J segment lost 5 bases and the V segment lost 6 bases, leaving 9 bases of the junction unmatched.

The chain joins TRBV2 to TRBJ1-2; 10 bases are shared with TRBD1. The TCR comes from a human donor with multiple sclerosis. Sequenced input: CD4+ T cells from PBMCs. The CDR3 DNA follows: TGTGCCAGCAGCGGGGACAGGGGAGTCCGGTATGGCTACACCTTC. Its translation: CASSGDRGVRYGYTF.